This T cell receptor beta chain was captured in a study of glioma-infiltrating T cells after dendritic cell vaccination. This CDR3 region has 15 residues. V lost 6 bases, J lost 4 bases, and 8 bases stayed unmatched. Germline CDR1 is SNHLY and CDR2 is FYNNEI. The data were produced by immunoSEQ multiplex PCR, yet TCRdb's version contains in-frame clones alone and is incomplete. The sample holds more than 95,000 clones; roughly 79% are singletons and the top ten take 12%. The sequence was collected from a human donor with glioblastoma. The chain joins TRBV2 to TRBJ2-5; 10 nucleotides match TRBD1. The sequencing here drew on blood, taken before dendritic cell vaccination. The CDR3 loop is CASRVDRGSPETQYF. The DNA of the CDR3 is TGTGCCAGCAGGGTGGACAGGGGGTCCCCAGAGACCCAGTACTTC.